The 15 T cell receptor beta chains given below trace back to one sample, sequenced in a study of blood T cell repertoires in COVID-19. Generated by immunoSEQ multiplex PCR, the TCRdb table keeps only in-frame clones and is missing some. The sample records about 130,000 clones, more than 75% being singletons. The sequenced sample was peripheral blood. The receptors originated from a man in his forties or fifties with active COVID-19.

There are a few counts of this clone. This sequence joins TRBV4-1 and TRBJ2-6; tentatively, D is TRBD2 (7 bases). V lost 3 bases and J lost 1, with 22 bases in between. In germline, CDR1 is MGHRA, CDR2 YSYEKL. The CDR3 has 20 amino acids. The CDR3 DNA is TGCGCCAGCAGCCAGTTTGGTTTGGCGGGGGCTCGTTCTGGGGCCAACGTCCTGACTTTC. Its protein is CASSQFGLAGARSGANVLTF.

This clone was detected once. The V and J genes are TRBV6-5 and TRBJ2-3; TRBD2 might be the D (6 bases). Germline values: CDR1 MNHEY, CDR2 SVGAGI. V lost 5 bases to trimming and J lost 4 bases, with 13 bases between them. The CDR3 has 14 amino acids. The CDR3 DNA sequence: TGTGCCAGCAGTCGGGAGTGGTGGGCAGATACGCAGTATTTT. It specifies CASSREWWADTQYF.

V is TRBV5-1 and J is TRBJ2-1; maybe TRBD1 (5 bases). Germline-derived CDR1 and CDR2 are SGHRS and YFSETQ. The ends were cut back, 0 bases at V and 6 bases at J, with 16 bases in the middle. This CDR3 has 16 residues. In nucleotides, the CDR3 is TGCGCCAGCAGCTTGGAGGCAGGGCGGCAAACCAATGAGCAGTTCTTC. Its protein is CASSLEAGRQTNEQFF.

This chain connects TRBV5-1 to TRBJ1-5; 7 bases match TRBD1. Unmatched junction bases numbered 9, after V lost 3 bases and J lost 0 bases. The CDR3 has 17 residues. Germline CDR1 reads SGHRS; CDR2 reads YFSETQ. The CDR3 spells CASSSGQEGDSNQPQHF. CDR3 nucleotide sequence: TGCGCCAGCAGCTCCGGACAGGAAGGGGATAGCAATCAGCCCCAGCATTTT.

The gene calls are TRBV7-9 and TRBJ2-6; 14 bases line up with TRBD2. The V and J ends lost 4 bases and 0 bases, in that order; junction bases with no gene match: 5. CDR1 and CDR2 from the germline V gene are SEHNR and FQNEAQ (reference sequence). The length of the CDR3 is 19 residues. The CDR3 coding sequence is TGTGCCAGCAGCTCGGGACTAGCGGGGGCCTACTCTGGGGCCAACGTCCTGACTTTC. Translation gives CASSSGLAGAYSGANVLTF.

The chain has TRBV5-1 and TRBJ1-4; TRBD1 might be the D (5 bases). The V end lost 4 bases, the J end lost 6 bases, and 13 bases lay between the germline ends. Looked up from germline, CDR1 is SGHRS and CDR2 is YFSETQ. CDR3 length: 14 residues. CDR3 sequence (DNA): TGCGCCAGCAGCCGCGGGACTCGGGATGAAAAACTGTTTTTT. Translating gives CASSRGTRDEKLFF.

The DNA for the CDR3 is TGCGCCAGCAGTAGGGAGGGAGAGGGCGAGCAGTACTTC. Encoded protein: CASSREGEGEQYF. The chain uses TRBV5-1 and TRBJ2-7; the match to TRBD2 covers 7 bases. The CDR3 is made up of 13 amino acids. V lost 5 bases, J lost 6 bases, and 8 bases stayed unmatched. Germline loops: CDR1 SGHRS, CDR2 YFSETQ.

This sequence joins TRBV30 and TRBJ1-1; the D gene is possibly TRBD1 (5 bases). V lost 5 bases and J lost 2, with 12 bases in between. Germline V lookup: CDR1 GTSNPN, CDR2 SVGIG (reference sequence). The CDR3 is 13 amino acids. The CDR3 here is CAWVRQFNTEAFF. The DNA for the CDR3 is TGTGCCTGGGTCCGACAGTTTAACACTGAAGCTTTCTTT. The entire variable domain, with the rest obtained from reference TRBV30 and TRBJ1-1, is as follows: SQTIHQWPATLVQPVGSPLSLECTVEGTSNPNLYWYRQAAGRGLQLLFYSVGIGQISSEVPQNLSASRPQDRQFILSSKKLLLSDSGFYLCAWVRQFNTEAFFGQGTRLTVV.

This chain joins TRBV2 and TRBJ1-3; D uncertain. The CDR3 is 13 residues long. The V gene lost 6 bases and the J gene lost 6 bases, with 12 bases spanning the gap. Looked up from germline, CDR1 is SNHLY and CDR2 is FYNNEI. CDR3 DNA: TGTGCCAGCAGCGCCAGCGGGGAAAACACCATATATTTT. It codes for CASSASGENTIYF.

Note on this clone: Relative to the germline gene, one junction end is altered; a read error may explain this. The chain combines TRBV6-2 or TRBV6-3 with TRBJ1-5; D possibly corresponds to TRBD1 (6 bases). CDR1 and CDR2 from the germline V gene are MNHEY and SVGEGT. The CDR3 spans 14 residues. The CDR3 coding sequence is TGTGCCAGCAGTTACGCCAGGGCGGGGGCCCGCCTCTTCTTT. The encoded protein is CASSYARAGARLFF.

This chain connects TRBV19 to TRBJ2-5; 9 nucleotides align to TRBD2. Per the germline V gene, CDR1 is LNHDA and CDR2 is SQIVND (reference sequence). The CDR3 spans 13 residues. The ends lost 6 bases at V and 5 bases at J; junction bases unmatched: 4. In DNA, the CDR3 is TGTGCCAGTAGCGGACTAGCGTGGGAGACCCAGTACTTC. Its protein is CASSGLAWETQYF.

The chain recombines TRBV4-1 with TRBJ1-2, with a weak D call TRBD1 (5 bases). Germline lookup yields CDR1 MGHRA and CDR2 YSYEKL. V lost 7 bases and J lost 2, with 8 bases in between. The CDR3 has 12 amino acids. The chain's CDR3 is CASTGSNYGYTF. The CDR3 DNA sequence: TGCGCCAGCACAGGGTCGAACTATGGCTACACCTTC.

DNA for the CDR3: TGCGCCAGCAGCCGGGGGAGCGGGGTATACAATGAGCAGTTCTTC. This gives the protein CASSRGSGVYNEQFF. The V call is TRBV4-1, the J call TRBJ2-1; 7 nucleotides agree with TRBD2. Trimming took 4 bases from V and 4 from J; bases not matched to a gene: 7. The CDR3 contains 15 residues. Germline values: CDR1 MGHRA, CDR2 YSYEKL.

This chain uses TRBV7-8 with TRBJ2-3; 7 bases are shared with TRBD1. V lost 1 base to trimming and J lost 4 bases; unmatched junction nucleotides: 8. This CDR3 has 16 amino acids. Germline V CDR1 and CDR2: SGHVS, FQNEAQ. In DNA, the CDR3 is TGTGCCAGCAGCTTAGGTTTGACAGGGAATTCAGATACGCAGTATTTT. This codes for CASSLGLTGNSDTQYF.

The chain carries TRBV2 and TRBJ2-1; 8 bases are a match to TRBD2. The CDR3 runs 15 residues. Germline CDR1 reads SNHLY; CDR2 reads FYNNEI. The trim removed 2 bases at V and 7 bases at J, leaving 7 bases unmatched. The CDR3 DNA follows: TGTGCCAGCAGTGAACGCGGACTAGCCGGGAATGAGCAGTTCTTC. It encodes CASSERGLAGNEQFF.